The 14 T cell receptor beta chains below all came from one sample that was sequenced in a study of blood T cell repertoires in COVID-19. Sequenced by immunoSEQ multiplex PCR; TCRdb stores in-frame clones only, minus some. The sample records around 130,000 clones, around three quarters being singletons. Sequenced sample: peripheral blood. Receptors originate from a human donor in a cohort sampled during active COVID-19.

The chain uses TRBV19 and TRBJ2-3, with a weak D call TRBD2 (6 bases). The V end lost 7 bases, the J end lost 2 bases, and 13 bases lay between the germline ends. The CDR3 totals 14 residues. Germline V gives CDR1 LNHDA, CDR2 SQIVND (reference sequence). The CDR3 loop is CASTVAGTTDTQYF. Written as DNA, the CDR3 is TGTGCCAGTACGGTCGCGGGGACCACAGATACGCAGTATTTT.

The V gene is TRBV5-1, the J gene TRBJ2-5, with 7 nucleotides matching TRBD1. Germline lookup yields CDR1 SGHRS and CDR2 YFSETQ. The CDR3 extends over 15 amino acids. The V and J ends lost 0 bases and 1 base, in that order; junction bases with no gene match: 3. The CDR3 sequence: CASSLEPGGQETQYF. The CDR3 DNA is TGCGCCAGCAGCTTGGAGCCAGGGGGCCAAGAGACCCAGTACTTC.

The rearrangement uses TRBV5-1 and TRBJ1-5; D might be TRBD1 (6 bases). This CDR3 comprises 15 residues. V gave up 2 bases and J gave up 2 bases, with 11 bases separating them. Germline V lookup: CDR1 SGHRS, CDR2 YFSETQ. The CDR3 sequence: CASSFAGEGNQPQHF. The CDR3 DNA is TGCGCCAGCAGCTTCGCAGGGGAAGGCAATCAGCCCCAGCATTTT.

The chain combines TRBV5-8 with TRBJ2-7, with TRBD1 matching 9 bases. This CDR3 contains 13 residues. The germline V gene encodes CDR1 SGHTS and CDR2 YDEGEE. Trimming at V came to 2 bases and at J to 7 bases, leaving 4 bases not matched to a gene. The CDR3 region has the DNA TGTGCCAGCAGCTTACAGGGGGCCCGTGAGCAGTACTTC. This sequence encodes CASSLQGAREQYF.

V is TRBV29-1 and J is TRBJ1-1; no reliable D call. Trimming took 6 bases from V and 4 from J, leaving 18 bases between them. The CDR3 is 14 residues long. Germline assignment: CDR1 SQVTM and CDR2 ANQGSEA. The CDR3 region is CSVSVTPQVTEAFF. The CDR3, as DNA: TGCAGCGTCTCCGTGACACCTCAGGTCACTGAAGCTTTCTTT.

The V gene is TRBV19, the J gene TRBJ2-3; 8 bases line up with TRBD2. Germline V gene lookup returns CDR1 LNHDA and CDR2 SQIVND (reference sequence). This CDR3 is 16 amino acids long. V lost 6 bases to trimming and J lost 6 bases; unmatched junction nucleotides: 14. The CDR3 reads CASSHHRRGAGDTQYF. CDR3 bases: TGTGCCAGTAGCCACCACCGGCGGGGGGCAGGGGATACGCAGTATTTT.

DNA for the CDR3: TGTGCCAGTAGTATCGGGGTTAAGGGCACTGAAGCTTTCTTT. The encoded protein is CASSIGVKGTEAFF. V usage is TRBV19 and J usage is TRBJ1-1; D is unresolved. Germline CDR1 LNHDA, CDR2 SQIVND (reference sequence). The germline V and J ends were trimmed by 3 bases and 4 bases, with 12 bases remaining between them. This CDR3 has 14 amino acids.

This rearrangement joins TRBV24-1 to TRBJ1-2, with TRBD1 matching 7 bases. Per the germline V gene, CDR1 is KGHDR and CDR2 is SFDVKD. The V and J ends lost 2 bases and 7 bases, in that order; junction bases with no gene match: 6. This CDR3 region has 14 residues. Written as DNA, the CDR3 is TGTGCCACCAGTGATTCCCCGACAGGGTTTGGCTACACCTTC. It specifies CATSDSPTGFGYTF.

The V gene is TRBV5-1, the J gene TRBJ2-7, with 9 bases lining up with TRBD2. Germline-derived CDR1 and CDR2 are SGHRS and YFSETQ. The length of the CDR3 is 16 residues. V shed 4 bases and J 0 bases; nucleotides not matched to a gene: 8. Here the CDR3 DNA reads TGCGCCAGCAGCGGACAAGCGGGGGGCACCTCCTACGAGCAGTACTTC. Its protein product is CASSGQAGGTSYEQYF.

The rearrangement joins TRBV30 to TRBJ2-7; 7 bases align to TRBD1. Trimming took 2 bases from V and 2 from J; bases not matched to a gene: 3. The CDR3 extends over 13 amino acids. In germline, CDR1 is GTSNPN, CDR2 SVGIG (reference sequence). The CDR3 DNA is TGTGCCTGGAGTAACGACAGGGCCTACGAGCAGTACTTC. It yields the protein CAWSNDRAYEQYF.

The CDR3 loop reads CASSGTGGRDEKLFF. As DNA, the CDR3 is TGTGCCAGCAGCGGTACAGGGGGCCGGGATGAAAAACTGTTTTTT. V is TRBV9 and J is TRBJ1-4; 9 bases are a match to TRBD1. Per germline, CDR1 SGDLS and CDR2 YYNGEE. The ends lost 3 bases at V and 6 bases at J; junction bases unmatched: 6. The CDR3 has 15 amino acids.

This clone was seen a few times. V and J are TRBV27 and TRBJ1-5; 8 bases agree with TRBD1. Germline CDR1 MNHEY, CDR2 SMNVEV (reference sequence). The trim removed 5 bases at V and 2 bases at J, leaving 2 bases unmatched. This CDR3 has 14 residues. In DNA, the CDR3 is TGTGCCAGCAGTCCGGACAGGGGCAATCAGCCCCAGCATTTT. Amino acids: CASSPDRGNQPQHF.

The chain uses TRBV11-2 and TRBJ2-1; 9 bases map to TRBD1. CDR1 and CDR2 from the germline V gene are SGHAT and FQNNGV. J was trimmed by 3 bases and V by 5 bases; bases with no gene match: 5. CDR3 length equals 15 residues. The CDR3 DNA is TGTGCCAGCAGCCCCGGGGACAGGGACTACAATGAGCAGTTCTTC. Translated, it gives CASSPGDRDYNEQFF.

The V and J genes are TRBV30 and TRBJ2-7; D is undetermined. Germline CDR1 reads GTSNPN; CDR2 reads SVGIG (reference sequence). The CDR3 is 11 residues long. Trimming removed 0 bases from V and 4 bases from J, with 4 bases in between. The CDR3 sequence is CAWSVLYEQYF. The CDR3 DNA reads TGTGCCTGGAGTGTACTTTACGAGCAGTACTTC.